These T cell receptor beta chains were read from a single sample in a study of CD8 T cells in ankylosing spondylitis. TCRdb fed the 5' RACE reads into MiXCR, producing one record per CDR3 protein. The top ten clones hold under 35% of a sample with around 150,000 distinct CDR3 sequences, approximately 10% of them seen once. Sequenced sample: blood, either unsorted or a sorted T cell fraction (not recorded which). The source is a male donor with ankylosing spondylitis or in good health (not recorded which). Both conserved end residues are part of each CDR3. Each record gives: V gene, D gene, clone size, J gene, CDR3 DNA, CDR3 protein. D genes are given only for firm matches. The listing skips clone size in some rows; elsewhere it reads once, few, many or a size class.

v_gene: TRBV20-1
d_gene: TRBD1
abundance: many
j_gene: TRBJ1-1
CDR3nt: TGCAGTGCTAGAGAGGACAGGGTCAGTGAAGCTTTCTTT
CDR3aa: CSAREDRVSEAFF

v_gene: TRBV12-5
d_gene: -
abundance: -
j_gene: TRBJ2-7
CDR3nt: TGTGCTAGTGCGGGAGACTCCTACGAGCAGTACTTC
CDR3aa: CASAGDSYEQYF

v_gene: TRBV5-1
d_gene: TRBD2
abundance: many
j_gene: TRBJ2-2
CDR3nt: TGCGCCAGCAGCCAGGCTAGCGGGAGCGGCACCGGGGAGCTGTTTTTT
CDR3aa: CASSQASGSGTGELFF

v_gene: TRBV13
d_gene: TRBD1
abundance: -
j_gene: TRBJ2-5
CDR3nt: TGTGCCAGCAGCCAAGGGACAGGGGGAAAGACCCAGTACTTC
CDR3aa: CASSQGTGGKTQYF

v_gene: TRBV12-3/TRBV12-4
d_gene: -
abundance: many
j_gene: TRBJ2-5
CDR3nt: TGTGCCAGCAGTTTTAACGGAGAGACCCAGTACTTC
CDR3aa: CASSFNGETQYF

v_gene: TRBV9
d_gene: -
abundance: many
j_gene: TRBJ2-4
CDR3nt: TGTGCCAGCAGCGTAGAGGATTCCAGGTGGGGAGCCAAAAACATTCAGTACTTC
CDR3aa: CASSVEDSRWGAKNIQYF

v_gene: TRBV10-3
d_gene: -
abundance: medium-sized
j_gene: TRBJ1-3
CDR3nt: TGTGCCATCAGAGAGAGCTCTGGAAACACCATATATTTT
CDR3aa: CAIRESSGNTIYF

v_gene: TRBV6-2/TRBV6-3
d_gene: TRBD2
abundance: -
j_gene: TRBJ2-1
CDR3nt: TGTGCCAGCAGTTCCCCCACACGCCCTAGCGGGGGCTCCTACAATGAGCAGTTCTTC
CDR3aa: CASSSPTRPSGGSYNEQFF

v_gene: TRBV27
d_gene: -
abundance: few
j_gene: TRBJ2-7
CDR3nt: TGTGCCAGCAGTTTTGGGGACCCTACCTACGAGCAGTACTTC
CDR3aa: CASSFGDPTYEQYF

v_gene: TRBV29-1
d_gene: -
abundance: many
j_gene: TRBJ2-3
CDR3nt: TGCAGCGTTGAAGATCGTAAGGGGTCAGATACGCAGTATTTT
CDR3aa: CSVEDRKGSDTQYF

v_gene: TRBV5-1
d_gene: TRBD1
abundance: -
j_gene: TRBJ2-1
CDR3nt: TGCGCCAGCAGCCTTACGGGGCAGGGGGCAGGAAATGAGCAGTTCTTC
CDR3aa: CASSLTGQGAGNEQFF

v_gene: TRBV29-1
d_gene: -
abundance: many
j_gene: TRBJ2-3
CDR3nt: TGCAGCGTTGTAGGATCCCCGGTTAGCACAGATACGCAGTATTTT
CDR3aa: CSVVGSPVSTDTQYF

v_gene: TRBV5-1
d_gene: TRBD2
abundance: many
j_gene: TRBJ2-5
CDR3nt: TGCGCCAGCAGCGGGAGGCCGGGACTAGCGCTCGGGGAGACCCAGTACTTC
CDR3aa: CASSGRPGLALGETQYF

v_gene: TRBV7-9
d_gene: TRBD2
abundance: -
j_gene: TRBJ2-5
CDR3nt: TGTGCCAGCAGCTCCTGGACTAGCGGGGGGCAAGAGACCCAGTACTTC
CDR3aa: CASSSWTSGGQETQYF

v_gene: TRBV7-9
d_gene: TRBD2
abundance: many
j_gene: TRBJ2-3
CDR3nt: TGTGCCAGCAGCTTGACTAGCGGCACAGATACGCAGTATTTT
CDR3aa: CASSLTSGTDTQYF

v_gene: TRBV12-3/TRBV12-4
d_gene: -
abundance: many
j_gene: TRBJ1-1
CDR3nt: TGTGCCAGCAGTCCTCCCAGTTTAACGCGGGAAGAAGCTTTCTTT
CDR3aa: CASSPPSLTREEAFF

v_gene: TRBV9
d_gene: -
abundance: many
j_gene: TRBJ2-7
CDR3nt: TGTGCCAGCAGCCAAGGGGCCGGGACTGCCCTTAGCGAGCAGTACTTC
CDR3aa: CASSQGAGTALSEQYF

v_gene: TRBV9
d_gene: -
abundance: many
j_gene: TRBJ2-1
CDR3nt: TGTGCCAGCAGCGTAGGGGCAGGGGGAGGATACAATGAGCAGTTCTTC
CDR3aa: CASSVGAGGGYNEQFF

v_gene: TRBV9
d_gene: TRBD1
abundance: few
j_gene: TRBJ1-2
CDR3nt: TGTGCCAGCAGCCCCCGACAGGGGGGCTATGGCTACACCTTC
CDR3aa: CASSPRQGGYGYTF

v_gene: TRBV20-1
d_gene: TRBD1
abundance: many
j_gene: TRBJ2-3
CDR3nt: TGCAGTGCTAGAGGGACAGGGGGCAAAGAATATACGCAGTATTTT
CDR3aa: CSARGTGGKEYTQYF

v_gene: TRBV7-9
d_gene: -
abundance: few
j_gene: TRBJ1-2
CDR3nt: TGTGCCAGCAGCTTACAAGGGCGGGATGGCTACACCTTC
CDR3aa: CASSLQGRDGYTF

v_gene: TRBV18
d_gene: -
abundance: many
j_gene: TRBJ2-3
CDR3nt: TGTGCCAGCTCACCAAAACTCGGAGTCACGCAGTATTTT
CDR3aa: CASSPKLGVTQYF

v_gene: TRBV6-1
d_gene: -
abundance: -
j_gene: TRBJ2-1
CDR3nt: TGTGCCAGCAGTCCCTCCAGGGGGGGCTCCTACAATGAGCAGTTCTTC
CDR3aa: CASSPSRGGSYNEQFF

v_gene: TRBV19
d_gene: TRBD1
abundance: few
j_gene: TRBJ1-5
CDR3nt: TGTGCCAGTAGCAAGGGACAGGGGACCTCAATCCCCCAGCATTTT
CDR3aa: CASSKGQGTSIPQHF

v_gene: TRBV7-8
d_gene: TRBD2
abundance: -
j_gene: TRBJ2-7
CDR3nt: TGTGCCAGCAGCTTAATCACTAGCGGGCTGTACTACGAGCAGTACTTC
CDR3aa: CASSLITSGLYYEQYF

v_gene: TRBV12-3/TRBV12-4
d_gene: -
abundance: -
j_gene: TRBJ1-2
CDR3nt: TGTGCCAGCAGTTTAGCAAATGGTGGCTACACCTTC
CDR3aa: CASSLANGGYTF

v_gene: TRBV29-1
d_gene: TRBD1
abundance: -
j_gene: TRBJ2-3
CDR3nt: TGCAGCGTTGAGGCTACCGGGACAGGGGTAGATACGCAGTATTTT
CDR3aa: CSVEATGTGVDTQYF